One and the same sample provided the 22 T cell receptor beta chains below, sequenced in a study of human versus mouse CDR3 diversity and MHC coevolution. Assay: immunoSEQ multiplex PCR; the TCRdb copy retains only in-frame clones and omits some. This table has about 83,000 clones, around 90% appearing once. The sequenced sample consisted of naive CD4+ T cells from blood. Subset denoted: CD45RO-negative CD62L-positive naive CD4 T cells. These receptors all come from a person aged 25 to 69 in good health.

The sample holds one count of this clone. The rearrangement links TRBV30 to TRBJ2-3, with D hard to call. V lost 3 bases and J lost 2, with 3 bases in between. CDR1 is GTSNPN and CDR2 is SVGIG in the germline V gene (reference sequence). The CDR3 spans 11 residues. CDR3 sequence (DNA): TGTGCCTGGAGGGCCACAGATACGCAGTATTTT. This encodes CAWRATDTQYF.

The chain employs TRBV19 and TRBJ1-3; unclear D gene. The germline V gene has CDR1 LNHDA and CDR2 SQIVND (reference sequence). V was cut by 3 bases and J by 0 bases, with 12 bases left in between. This CDR3 is built from 16 residues. CDR3 residues: CASSISQVASGNTIYF. The CDR3 nucleotides are TGTGCCAGTAGTATCTCCCAGGTCGCCTCTGGAAACACCATATATTTT. Drawing the rest from reference TRBV19 and TRBJ1-3, the complete variable domain is DGGITQSPKYLFRKEGQNVTLSCEQNLNHDAMYWYRQDPGQGLRLIYYSQIVNDFQKGDIAEGYSVSREKKESFPLTVTSAQKNPTAFYLCASSISQVASGNTIYFGEGSWLTVV.

The genes are TRBV6-4 and TRBJ2-1, with 8 nucleotides matching TRBD1. The V gene end was trimmed by 4 bases and the J gene end by 4 bases; junction bases not matched to a gene: 6. The CDR3 sequence is 15 residues long. In germline, CDR1 is MRHNA, CDR2 SNTAGT. CDR3 nucleotides: TGTGCCAGCAGTGCCCGGACAGGGCCGTACAATGAGCAGTTCTTC. Translated, it gives CASSARTGPYNEQFF.

As DNA, the CDR3 is TGTGCCAGCAGTTTTTGGCCGAATCAGCCCCAGCATTTT. Its translation: CASSFWPNQPQHF. The J gene is TRBJ1-5, the V gene TRBV6-5; D remains ambiguous. V was shortened by 4 bases and J by 4 bases, with 8 bases between the two germline ends. CDR3 length equals 13 residues. From germline, CDR1 is MNHEY and CDR2 SVGAGI.

The gene calls are TRBV11-1 and TRBJ2-5, with D possibly TRBD2 on 6 matching bases. This CDR3 is 13 amino acids long. The V end was cut by 4 bases, the J end by 5 bases, with 11 bases between. Germline V gene lookup returns CDR1 SGHAT and CDR2 FQDESV (reference sequence). The CDR3 DNA is TGTGCCAGCAGCTCCCCGGGGGTGGAGACCCAGTACTTC. It codes for CASSSPGVETQYF.

The J gene is TRBJ1-2, the V gene TRBV30, with D tentatively TRBD1 (6 bases). V lost 5 bases and J lost 8, with 12 bases in between. Germline loops: CDR1 GTSNPN, CDR2 SVGIG (reference sequence). The CDR3 has 11 residues. The CDR3 loop is CAWAGRGGYTF. The CDR3 nucleotides read TGTGCCTGGGCAGGGAGGGGGGGCTACACCTTC.

The chain links TRBV11-1 to TRBJ2-1; the match to TRBD2 covers 7 bases. J was trimmed by 4 bases and V by 5 bases; bases with no gene match: 5. CDR3 length: 14 residues. Looked up from germline, CDR1 is SGHAT and CDR2 is FQDESV (reference sequence). CDR3 sequence reads: CASSPLGLYNEQFF. Written as DNA, the CDR3 is TGTGCCAGCAGCCCACTGGGACTATACAATGAGCAGTTCTTC.

The CDR3 region has the DNA TGTGCTAGTGGTCGCCAGACAGGGGACGAGAACACTGAAGCTTTCTTT. Translated, it gives CASGRQTGDENTEAFF. This chain joins TRBV12-5 and TRBJ1-1; 8 bases are shared with TRBD1. The junction had 9 bases not matched to a gene; V was cut back by 5 bases and J by 1 base. The CDR3 sequence is 16 residues long. In germline, CDR1 is LGHNT, CDR2 FRNRAP.

V usage is TRBV5-6 and J usage is TRBJ1-3, with TRBD1 matching 9 bases. Germline V lookup: CDR1 SGHDT, CDR2 YYEEEE. The length of the CDR3 is 16 residues. V dropped 4 bases and J dropped 2; count of bases not matched to a gene: 7. CDR3 nucleotides: TGTGCCAGCAGCCCCGCGACAGGGGGAACTGGAAACACCATATATTTT. Its protein product is CASSPATGGTGNTIYF.

The table lists this clone with a count of one. The chain joins TRBV4-1 to TRBJ2-7; TRBD1 matches at 8 bases. From germline, CDR1 is MGHRA and CDR2 YSYEKL. The V and J ends lost 1 base and 9 bases, in that order; junction bases with no gene match: 8. This CDR3 comprises 14 residues. The CDR3 is CASSQAGQGVGQYF. CDR3 nucleotides: TGCGCCAGCAGCCAAGCCGGACAGGGCGTAGGGCAGTACTTC.

The chain is built from TRBV25-1 and TRBJ2-4; 12 positions match TRBD2. This CDR3 is 17 amino acids long. The germline V gene has CDR1 MGHDK and CDR2 SYGVNS. V shed 5 bases, J shed 1 base, and the junction held 6 bases outside the gene matches. CDR3 coding DNA: TGTGCCAGCAGTTCCCGGACTAGCGGGATCGCCAAAAACATTCAGTACTTC. Translating it yields CASSSRTSGIAKNIQYF.

V is TRBV5-8 and J is TRBJ1-5; 8 bases agree with TRBD1. V lost 4 bases, J lost 2 bases, and 2 bases stayed unmatched. Germline lookup yields CDR1 SGHTS and CDR2 YDEGEE. This CDR3 contains 14 residues. CDR3 in DNA: TGTGCCAGCAGCGTACAGGGGGGCAATCAGCCCCAGCATTTT. Encoded protein: CASSVQGGNQPQHF.

The chain is built from TRBV18 and TRBJ1-5; possible D gene TRBD1, 5 bases. Germline V lookup: CDR1 KGHSH, CDR2 LQKENI. CDR3 size: 15 residues. Trimming removed 2 bases from V and 3 bases from J, with 11 bases in between. For the CDR3, the DNA is TGTGCCAGCTCACCAACAGTGACAGACAATCAGCCCCAGCATTTT. Amino acids: CASSPTVTDNQPQHF.

This clone has just one count. The chain joins TRBV28 to TRBJ2-1, with TRBD1 identical over 9 bases. This CDR3 region has 13 residues. Germline V CDR1 and CDR2: MDHEN, SYDVKM. J was trimmed by 3 bases and V by 6 bases; bases with no gene match: 0. DNA for the CDR3: TGTGCCAGCAGGACAGGGGGCTACAATGAGCAGTTCTTC. Its protein product is CASRTGGYNEQFF.

The V and J genes are TRBV6-5 and TRBJ2-7; D perhaps matches TRBD2 (6 bases). The CDR3 contains 14 residues. V shed 5 bases and J shed 4 bases, with 15 bases lying between them. Germline V CDR1 and CDR2: MNHEY, SVGAGI. The CDR3 DNA follows: TGTGCCAGCAGTAACCGGGACGGACTATACGAGCAGTACTTC. It yields the protein CASSNRDGLYEQYF.

The chain couples TRBV6-5 to TRBJ1-1; TRBD1 is a possible D gene (6 bases). Trimming cost V 2 bases and J 8 bases, with 12 bases left between them. This CDR3 has 13 residues. The germline CDR1 and CDR2 sequences are MNHEY and SVGAGI. CDR3: CASSYPRGGEAFF. The CDR3 region has the DNA TGTGCCAGCAGTTACCCCAGGGGTGGGGAAGCTTTCTTT.

The J gene is TRBJ2-7, the V gene TRBV25-1; D is uncertain. The CDR3 has 15 amino acids. V lost 1 base to trimming and J lost 2 bases, with 12 bases between them. Germline loops: CDR1 MGHDK, CDR2 SYGVNS. CDR3 coding DNA: TGTGCCAGCAGTGAATCGGCTGGCGGAGCCTACGAGCAGTACTTC. Translation gives CASSESAGGAYEQYF.

This chain connects TRBV19 to TRBJ1-5; D remains ambiguous. Germline CDR1 reads LNHDA; CDR2 reads SQIVND (reference sequence). This CDR3 has 14 residues. Trimming removed 3 bases from V and 1 base from J, with 7 bases in between. CDR3 in amino acids: CASSIYGSNQPQHF. The CDR3 DNA reads as TGTGCCAGTAGTATTTACGGGAGCAATCAGCCCCAGCATTTT.

This clone came up once. The chain is built from TRBV5-4 and TRBJ2-2; TRBD2 matches at 9 bases. Germline trimming cut 3 bases from V and 4 bases from J; bases unmatched to any gene: 13. CDR3 length equals 18 residues. Germline-derived CDR1 and CDR2 are SGHNT and YYREEE (reference sequence). CDR3 region: CASSWGGISGRATGELFF. The DNA of the CDR3 is TGTGCCAGCAGCTGGGGGGGGATTAGCGGGAGAGCCACCGGGGAGCTGTTTTTT.

The V gene is TRBV29-1, the J gene TRBJ1-1; D is unclear. Germline assignment: CDR1 SQVTM and CDR2 ANQGSEA. Trimming left V 4 bases short and J 2 bases short, with 14 bases between. The CDR3 is 14 amino acids. The CDR3, as DNA: TGCAGCGTTGTTAAGTTTGTAGCCAACACTGAAGCTTTCTTT. This gives the protein CSVVKFVANTEAFF.

The chain joins TRBV10-2 to TRBJ1-2; D unclear. Germline lookup yields CDR1 WSHSY and CDR2 SAAADI. The length of the CDR3 is 13 residues. V dropped 7 bases and J dropped 0 bases, with 9 bases sitting between them. As DNA, the CDR3 is TGCGCCAGCACGAGGGCCGCTAACTATGGCTACACCTTC. Its translation is CASTRAANYGYTF.

The rearrangement links TRBV5-8 to TRBJ1-6; D is uncertain. This CDR3 is 15 amino acids long. Trimming stripped 0 bases from V and 7 bases from J, with 11 bases between. Germline V lookup: CDR1 SGHTS, CDR2 YDEGEE. The CDR3: CASSLVGDTNSPLHF. The CDR3 nucleotides are TGTGCCAGCAGCTTGGTCGGGGATACCAATTCACCCCTCCACTTT.